This T cell receptor beta chain was found in a study of cytomegalovirus exposure and HLA in healthy donors. Study findings and constraints: A later analysis showed TCR association rates differing by HLA locus, peaking at DRB1 and lowest at HLA-C. CMV serostatus alone was available as immune exposure information.

Concerning this clone itself: Its specificity is unknown.

V lost 4 bases and J lost 5; bases outside the gene matches: 7. The germline V gene encodes CDR1 SGHRS and CDR2 YFSETQ. The CDR3 consists of 15 residues. Primers included in the PCR were 60 Vbeta and 13 Jbeta primers. Some clones are missing from TCRdb's copy, which holds only in-frame ones; the method was immunoSEQ multiplex PCR. The data show 100,000 or so clones, roughly 84% seen once. The V gene is TRBV5-1, the J gene TRBJ1-3, with 9 bases matching TRBD1. The sample consisted of PBMCs. The clonotype comes from a woman in her late teens or twenties in good health and CMV-seronegative. In DNA form, the CDR3 reads TGCGCCAGCAGCAACGACAGGGGGGAAAGAAACACCATATATTTT. Its protein is CASSNDRGERNTIYF.